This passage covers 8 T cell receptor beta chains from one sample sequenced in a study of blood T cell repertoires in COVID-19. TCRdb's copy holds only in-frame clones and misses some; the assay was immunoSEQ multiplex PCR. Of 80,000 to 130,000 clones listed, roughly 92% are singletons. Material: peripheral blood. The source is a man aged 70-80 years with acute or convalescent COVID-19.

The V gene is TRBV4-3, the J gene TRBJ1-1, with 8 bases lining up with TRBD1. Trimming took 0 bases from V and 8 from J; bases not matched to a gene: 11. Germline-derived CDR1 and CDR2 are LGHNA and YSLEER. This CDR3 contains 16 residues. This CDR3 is CASSQDEGTGAIEAFF. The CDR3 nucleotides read TGCGCCAGCAGCCAAGATGAAGGGACAGGCGCCATAGAAGCTTTCTTT.

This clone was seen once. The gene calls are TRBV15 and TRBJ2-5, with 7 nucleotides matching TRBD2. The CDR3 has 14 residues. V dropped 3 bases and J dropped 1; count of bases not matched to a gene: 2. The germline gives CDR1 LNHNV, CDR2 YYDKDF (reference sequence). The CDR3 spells CATSRGGVQETQYF. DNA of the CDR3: TGTGCCACCAGCAGGGGAGGGGTCCAAGAGACCCAGTACTTC.

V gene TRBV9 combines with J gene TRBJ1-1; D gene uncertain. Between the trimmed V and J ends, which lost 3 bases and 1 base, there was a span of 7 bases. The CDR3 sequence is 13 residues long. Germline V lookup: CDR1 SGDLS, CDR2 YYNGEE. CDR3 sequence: CASSGLANTEAFF. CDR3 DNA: TGTGCCAGCAGCGGGTTAGCGAACACTGAAGCTTTCTTT. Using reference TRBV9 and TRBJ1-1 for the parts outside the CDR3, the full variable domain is DSGVTQTPKHLITATGQRVTLRCSPRSGDLSVYWYQQSLDQGLQFLIQYYNGEERAKGNILERFSAQQFPDLHSELNLSSLELGDSALYFCASSGLANTEAFFGQGTRLTVV.

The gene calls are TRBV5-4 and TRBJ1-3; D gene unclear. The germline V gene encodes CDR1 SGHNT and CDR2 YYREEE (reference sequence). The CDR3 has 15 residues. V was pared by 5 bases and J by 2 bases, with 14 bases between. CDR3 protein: CASSLPGAAGNTIYF. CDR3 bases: TGTGCCAGCAGTCTCCCCGGTGCCGCTGGAAACACCATATATTTT.

The CDR3 DNA reads TGTGCCAGCAGTCCGTACGACACAGGCAATCAGCCCCAGCATTTT. It encodes CASSPYDTGNQPQHF. This sequence joins TRBV6-6 and TRBJ1-5; D remains ambiguous. The CDR3 contains 15 residues. Germline assignment: CDR1 MNHNY and CDR2 SVGAGI (reference sequence). V was cut by 5 bases and J by 2 bases, with 13 bases left in between.

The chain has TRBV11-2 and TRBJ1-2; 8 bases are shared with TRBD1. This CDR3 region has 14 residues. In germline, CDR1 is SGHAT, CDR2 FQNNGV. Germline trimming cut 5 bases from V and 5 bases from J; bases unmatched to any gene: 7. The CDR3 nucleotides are TGTGCCAGCAGCCCAGCACAGGGGGTTTATGGCTACACCTTC. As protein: CASSPAQGVYGYTF.

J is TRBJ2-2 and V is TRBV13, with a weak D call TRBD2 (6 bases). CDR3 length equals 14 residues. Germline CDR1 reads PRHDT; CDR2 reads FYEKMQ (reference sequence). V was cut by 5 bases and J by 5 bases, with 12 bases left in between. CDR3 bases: TGTGCCAGCAGCCCCTCTAGCGTGACCGGGGAGCTGTTTTTT. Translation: CASSPSSVTGELFF.

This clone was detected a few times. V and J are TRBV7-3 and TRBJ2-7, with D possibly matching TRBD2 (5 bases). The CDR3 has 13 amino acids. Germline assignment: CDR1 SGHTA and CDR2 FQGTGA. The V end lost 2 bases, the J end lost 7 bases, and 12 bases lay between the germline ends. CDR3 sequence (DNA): TGTGCCAGCAGCTTAGATTATTCGGGGGAGCAGTACTTC. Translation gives CASSLDYSGEQYF. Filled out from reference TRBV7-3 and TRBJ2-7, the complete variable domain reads GAGVSQTPSNKVTEKGKYVELRCDPISGHTALYWYRQSLGQGPEFLIYFQGTGAADDSGLPNDRFFAVRPEGSVSTLKIQRTERGDSAVYLCASSLDYSGEQYFGPGTRLTVT.